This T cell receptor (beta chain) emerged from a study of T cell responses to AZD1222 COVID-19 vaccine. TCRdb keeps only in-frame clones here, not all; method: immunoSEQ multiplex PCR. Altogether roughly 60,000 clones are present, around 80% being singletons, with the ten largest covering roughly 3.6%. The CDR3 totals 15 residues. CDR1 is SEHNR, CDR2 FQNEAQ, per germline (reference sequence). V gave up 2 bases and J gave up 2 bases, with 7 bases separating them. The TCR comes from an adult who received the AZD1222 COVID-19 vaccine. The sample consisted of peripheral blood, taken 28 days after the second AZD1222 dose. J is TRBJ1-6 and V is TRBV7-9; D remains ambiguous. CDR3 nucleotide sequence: TGTGCCAGCAGCTTAACCGGCGCCTATAATTCACCCCTCCACTTT. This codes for CASSLTGAYNSPLHF.